The 25 T cell receptor beta chains listed next were all sequenced from one sample in a study of blood T cells in healthy people across ages. The authors ran a second PCR of roughly 6 to 12 cycles using a sample-barcoded 5' primer and a J-beta primer mix. TCRdb used MiXCR to reprocess the 5' RACE reads, holding one entry per CDR3 protein. The repertoire holds about 780,000 distinct CDR3 sequences, with around 62% as singletons. Material: blood. These receptors all stem from a man aged 25 to 40 in good health.

V usage is TRBV20-1 and J usage is TRBJ2-1, with TRBD2 matching 11 bases. The J call is in doubt because the DNA end fits TRBJ2-7 better. Per germline, CDR1 DFQATT and CDR2 SNEGSKA (reference sequence). The CDR3 contains 18 residues. The CDR3 DNA follows: TGCAGTGCCCCGGGACTACTAGCGGGGGCTCCTAGTTACAATGAGCAGTACTTC. As protein: CSAPGLLAGAPSYNEQYF.

This clonotype was seen a handful of times. The chain links TRBV5-1 to TRBJ2-6, with a weak D call TRBD1 (6 bases). Trimming shortened V by 5 bases and J by 4 bases, and 10 bases separated the two germline ends. CDR3 size: 14 residues. From germline, CDR1 is SGHRS and CDR2 YFSETQ. This CDR3 reads CASRQGNGANVLTF. The CDR3 DNA reads TGCGCCAGCAGGCAGGGGAACGGGGCCAACGTCCTGACTTTC.

This clonotype showed up just once. Here the CDR3 reads CAREQAGYGYTF. CDR3 in DNA: TGTGCCAGGGAACAGGCAGGCTATGGCTACACCTTC. This chain connects TRBV2 to TRBJ1-2; tentative D call: TRBD1 (5 bases). The V end lost 9 bases, the J end lost 4 bases, and 12 bases lay between the germline ends. The germline V gene encodes CDR1 SNHLY and CDR2 FYNNEI. The CDR3 extends over 12 amino acids. Together with reference TRBV2 and TRBJ1-2, the CDR3 gives the full variable domain: EPEVTQTPSHQVTQMGQEVILRCVPISNHLYFYWYRQILGQKVEFLVSFYNNEISEKSEIFDDQFSVERPDGSNFTLKIRSTKLEDSAMYFCAREQAGYGYTFGSGTRLTVV.

This clonotype was observed a single time. V is TRBV24-1 and J is TRBJ2-5, with 7 nucleotides matching TRBD1. The length of the CDR3 is 14 residues. J gave up 11 bases and V 5 bases, and 13 bases lay outside the gene matches. Germline values: CDR1 KGHDR, CDR2 SFDVKD. The CDR3 region has the DNA TGTGCCACCAGTGGACAGGGTGAATACAATGAGCAGTACTTC. Translated, it gives CATSGQGEYNEQYF.

The chain couples TRBV7-2 to TRBJ2-3; D is unclear. Trimming shortened V by 4 bases and J by 0 bases, and 11 bases separated the two germline ends. The CDR3 is 15 amino acids. CDR1 is SGHTA, CDR2 FQGNSA, per germline. The CDR3, as DNA: TGTGCCAGCAGCTCCCAATGGTCTAGCACAGATACGCAGTATTTT. Amino acid sequence: CASSSQWSSTDTQYF.

V is TRBV4-3 and J is TRBJ2-1, with D tentatively TRBD1 (6 bases). The V and J ends lost 1 base and 0 bases respectively, with 19 bases between them. Per the germline V gene, CDR1 is LGHNA and CDR2 is YSLEER. The CDR3 is made up of 19 amino acids. The CDR3 region is CASSQGVPGTQSSYNEQFF. CDR3 sequence (DNA): TGCGCCAGCAGCCAAGGGGTCCCCGGGACACAAAGCTCCTACAATGAGCAGTTCTTC.

This clonotype was seen only once. The chain employs TRBV4-3 and TRBJ1-4, with D possibly matching TRBD1 (5 bases). V was cut by 2 bases and J by 5 bases, with 15 bases left in between. The length of the CDR3 is 16 residues. Germline CDR1 reads LGHNA; CDR2 reads YSLEER. In DNA, the CDR3 is TGCGCCAGCAGCCAACCAGGGAAAGGGGTAAATGAAAAACTGTTTTTT. Translation: CASSQPGKGVNEKLFF.

This clonotype was detected once. V is TRBV27 and J is TRBJ2-7; TRBD1 aligns across 7 bases. The germline CDR1 and CDR2 sequences are MNHEY and SMNVEV (reference sequence). Trimming cost V 2 bases and J 0 bases; bases outside gene matches: 4. The CDR3 is made up of 15 amino acids. The chain's CDR3 is CASSLTGTVSYEQYF. Here the CDR3 DNA reads TGTGCCAGCAGTTTAACCGGGACAGTCTCCTACGAGCAGTACTTC.

This clonotype has just a few counts. The rearrangement links TRBV6-6 to TRBJ2-1; D ambiguous. This CDR3 has 15 amino acids. Germline values: CDR1 MNHNY, CDR2 SVGAGI (reference sequence). The V and J ends lost 7 bases and 5 bases respectively, with 18 bases between them. Here the CDR3 reads CASTTDGSSNNEQFF. CDR3 bases: TGTGCCAGCACTACAGACGGTAGTAGTAACAATGAGCAGTTCTTC.

The chain couples TRBV2 to TRBJ2-5; D is ambiguous. V was cut by 4 bases and J by 3 bases, with 12 bases left in between. CDR1 SNHLY and CDR2 FYNNEI come from the germline V gene. The CDR3 loop spans 14 amino acids. CDR3 DNA: TGTGCCAGCAGTGTACCCCACTTTGAAGAGACCCAGTACTTC. This translates into CASSVPHFEETQYF.

This clonotype was detected only a few times. The gene calls are TRBV4-2 and TRBJ2-3; D is possibly TRBD2 (6 bases). Trimming removed 0 bases at V and 1 base at J, with 8 bases between. The CDR3 covers 15 residues. The germline V gene has CDR1 LGHNA and CDR2 YNFKEQ. In DNA form, the CDR3 reads TGTGCCAGCAGCCAAGACACGGGGGGCACAGATACGCAGTATTTT. The encoded protein is CASSQDTGGTDTQYF.

The chain employs TRBV12-3 or TRBV12-4 and TRBJ2-1, with D possibly matching TRBD2 (5 bases). V lost 1 base to trimming and J lost 9 bases, with 10 bases between them. The CDR3 extends over 13 amino acids. The CDR3 DNA reads TGTGCCAGCAGTTTAGGCGGGCCCAGTGAGCAGTTCTTC. It encodes CASSLGGPSEQFF.

This clonotype turned up a few times. The chain uses TRBV20-1 and TRBJ2-3, with D possibly TRBD1 on 5 matching bases. Germline V gene sequence: CDR1 DFQATT, CDR2 SNEGSKA (reference sequence). This CDR3 is built from 12 residues. V lost 5 bases and J 1 base, leaving 7 bases between the germline ends. The CDR3 sequence: CSAEQGTDTQYF. DNA for the CDR3: TGCAGTGCTGAACAGGGCACAGATACGCAGTATTTT.

This clonotype has just one count. This chain links TRBV20-1 with TRBJ1-4, with D possibly TRBD1 on 5 matching bases. In germline, CDR1 is DFQATT, CDR2 SNEGSKA (reference sequence). The germline V and J ends were trimmed by 4 bases and 7 bases, with 19 bases remaining between them. This CDR3 has 15 residues. CDR3 coding DNA: TGCAGTGCTACCGGCCTTAGTAGGGGTACTGAAAAACTGTTTTTT. Translation: CSATGLSRGTEKLFF.

In regard to this clonotype: A much larger clone sits a single nucleotide away, making a read error possible. The chain is built from TRBV7-2 and TRBJ2-5, with D unresolved. The last part of the DNA fits TRBJ2-1 better; the J call may be wrong. The germline CDR1 and CDR2 sequences are SGHTA and FQGNSA. The CDR3 is 16 residues long. The CDR3 DNA follows: TGTGCCAGCAGCTTAGGAGACACGGTGATCCAAGAGACCCAGTTCTTC. This translates into CASSLGDTVIQETQFF.

The J gene is TRBJ1-2, the V gene TRBV20-1; TRBD1 agrees at 7 bases. Germline CDR1 reads DFQATT; CDR2 reads SNEGSKA (reference sequence). This CDR3 has 13 amino acids. The junction had 7 bases not matched to a gene; V was cut back by 4 bases and J by 5 bases. The CDR3 region is CSAIPGQSYGYTF. For the CDR3, the DNA is TGCAGTGCTATTCCGGGACAGTCGTATGGCTACACCTTC.

The chain combines TRBV11-2 with TRBJ2-5; no definite D call. V was cut by 1 base and J by 11 bases, with 17 bases left in between. Germline lookup yields CDR1 SGHAT and CDR2 FQNNGV. There are 14 residues in the CDR3. CDR3 loop: CASSLGVLRLEQYF. The CDR3 coding sequence is TGTGCCAGCAGCTTAGGGGTACTCCGGCTGGAGCAGTACTTC.

The chain joins TRBV6-5 to TRBJ2-1; 13 bases line up with TRBD2. The V gene's germline CDR1 is MNHEY and CDR2 SVGAGI. The length of the CDR3 is 16 residues. The V and J ends lost 0 bases and 7 bases, in that order; junction bases with no gene match: 3. The CDR3 DNA reads TGTGCCAGCAGTTACTCTCGGACTAGCGGGGGTAATGAGCAGTTCTTC. This translates into CASSYSRTSGGNEQFF.

As to this clonotype: One junction end disagrees with the germline gene, perhaps due to a read error. J is TRBJ2-5 and V is TRBV3-1, with 7 bases fitting TRBD1. The CDR3 runs 16 residues. The V gene's germline CDR1 is LGHDT and CDR2 YNNKEL (reference sequence). This CDR3 reads CASIQVRGTDDGEQYF. The CDR3 region has the DNA TGTGCCAGCATCCAAGTAAGAGGGACAGACGACGGAGAGCAGTACTTC.

The chain links TRBV7-9 to TRBJ1-4, with 7 bases fitting TRBD1. Germline V CDR1 and CDR2: SEHNR, FQNEAQ (reference sequence). The CDR3 runs 16 residues. V lost 3 bases, J lost 8 bases, and 12 bases stayed unmatched. The CDR3 region has the DNA TGTGCCAGCAGCTTCACCGCCGGAATACAGGGGGAAAAACTGTTTTTT. Encoded protein: CASSFTAGIQGEKLFF.

This clonotype has a single count. Germline and junction disagree at one end, which may indicate a read error. J is TRBJ2-3 and V is TRBV7-2; unclear D gene. The CDR3 loop spans 16 amino acids. The germline V gene encodes CDR1 SGHTA and CDR2 FQGNSA. CDR3 DNA: TGTGCCAGCAGCTTAGTTTGGGTAACCTCGTCCCCTACGAAGTATTTT. Encoded protein: CASSLVWVTSSPTKYF.

This chain links TRBV7-9 with TRBJ2-3, with D maybe TRBD2 (6 bases). The V gene lost 4 bases and the J gene lost 0 bases, with 11 bases spanning the gap. The CDR3 loop spans 15 amino acids. Per the germline V gene, CDR1 is SEHNR and CDR2 is FQNEAQ (reference sequence). The CDR3 region is CASSSSGLSTDTQYF. The CDR3 nucleotides read TGTGCCAGCAGCTCCTCGGGACTTAGCACAGATACGCAGTATTTT. The full variable domain, with the rest looked up from reference TRBV7-9 and TRBJ2-3, is DTGVSQNPRHKITKRGQNVTFRCDPISEHNRLYWYRQTLGQGPEFLTYFQNEAQLEKSRLLSDRFSAERPKGSFSTLEIQRTEQGDSAMYLCASSSSGLSTDTQYFGPGTRLTVL.

The table lists this clonotype with a few counts. The CDR3 DNA is TGTGCCACCAGCAGAACTATGGACCGTTTTGAAAAACTGTTTTTT. Its protein product is CATSRTMDRFEKLFF. The chain employs TRBV15 and TRBJ1-4; D gene unclear. Between the trimmed V and J ends, which lost 2 bases and 7 bases, there was a span of 14 bases. The CDR3 consists of 15 residues. CDR1 is LNHNV, CDR2 YYDKDF, per germline (reference sequence).

This sequence joins TRBV7-2 and TRBJ2-4, with 8 bases fitting TRBD2. The J call is doubtful: the DNA matches TRBJ2-7 better. Germline loops: CDR1 SGHTA, CDR2 FQGNSA. This CDR3 is built from 16 residues. The CDR3 region has the DNA TGTGCCAGCAGCTTAGGGGGTAGCGGGGTCCCATACGAGCAGTACTTC. This encodes CASSLGGSGVPYEQYF.

The rearrangement joins TRBV4-2 to TRBJ2-5, with D perhaps matching TRBD1 or TRBD2 (5 bases each). The length of the CDR3 is 15 residues. V shed 4 bases and J shed 4 bases, with 16 bases lying between them. Germline CDR1 reads LGHNA; CDR2 reads YNFKEQ. CDR3 protein: CASSPSPGTSETQYF. CDR3 bases: TGTGCCAGCAGCCCCTCCCCGGGGACGTCAGAGACCCAGTACTTC.